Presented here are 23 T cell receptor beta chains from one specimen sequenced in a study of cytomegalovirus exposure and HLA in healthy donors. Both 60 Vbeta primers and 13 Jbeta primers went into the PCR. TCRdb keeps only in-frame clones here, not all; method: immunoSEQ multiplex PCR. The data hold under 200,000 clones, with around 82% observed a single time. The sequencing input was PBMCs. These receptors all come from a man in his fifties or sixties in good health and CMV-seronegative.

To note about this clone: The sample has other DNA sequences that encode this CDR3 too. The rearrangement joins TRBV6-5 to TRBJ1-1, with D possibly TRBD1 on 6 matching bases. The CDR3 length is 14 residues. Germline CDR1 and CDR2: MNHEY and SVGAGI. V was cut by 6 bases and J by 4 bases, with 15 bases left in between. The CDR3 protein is CASSNAGQLTEAFF. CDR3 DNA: TGTGCCAGCAGCAACGCAGGACAGCTCACTGAAGCTTTCTTT.

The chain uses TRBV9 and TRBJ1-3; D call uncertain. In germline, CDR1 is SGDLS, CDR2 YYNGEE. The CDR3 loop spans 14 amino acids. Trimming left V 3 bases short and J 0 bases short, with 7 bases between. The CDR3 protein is CASSATSSGNTIYF. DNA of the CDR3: TGTGCCAGCAGCGCAACTTCCTCTGGAAACACCATATATTTT.

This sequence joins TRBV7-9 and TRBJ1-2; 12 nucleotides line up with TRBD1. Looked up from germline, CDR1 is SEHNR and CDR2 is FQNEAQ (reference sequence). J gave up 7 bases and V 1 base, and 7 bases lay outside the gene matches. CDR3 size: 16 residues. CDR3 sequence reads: CASSLGAGQGASGYTF. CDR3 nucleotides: TGTGCCAGCAGCTTAGGAGCGGGACAGGGGGCCTCTGGCTACACCTTC.

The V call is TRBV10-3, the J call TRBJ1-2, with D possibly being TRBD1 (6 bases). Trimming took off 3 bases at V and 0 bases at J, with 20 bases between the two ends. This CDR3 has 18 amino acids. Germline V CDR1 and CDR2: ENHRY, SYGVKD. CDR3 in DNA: TGTGCCATCAGTGACCCCCCGGCGGCCGGACAGTCTAACTATGGCTACACCTTC. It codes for CAISDPPAAGQSNYGYTF.

The CDR3 DNA follows: TGTGCCAGCAGTTTAAAGGGTCGGGGGGCTTTCTTT. Protein sequence: CASSLKGRGAFF. The rearrangement uses TRBV28 and TRBJ1-1; possibly TRBD1 for D (5 bases). V was cut by 2 bases and J by 11 bases, with 12 bases left in between. CDR3 length: 12 amino acids. CDR1 and CDR2 from the germline V gene are MDHEN and SYDVKM.

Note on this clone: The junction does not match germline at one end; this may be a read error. The CDR3 region is CASAAGGNSPLPF. The CDR3 DNA follows: TGTGCCAGCGCCGCGGGGGGGAATTCACCCCTCCCCTTT. The chain combines TRBV9 with TRBJ1-6; D is possibly TRBD1 (5 bases). CDR3 length equals 13 residues. Germline V gene sequence: CDR1 SGDLS, CDR2 YYNGEE.

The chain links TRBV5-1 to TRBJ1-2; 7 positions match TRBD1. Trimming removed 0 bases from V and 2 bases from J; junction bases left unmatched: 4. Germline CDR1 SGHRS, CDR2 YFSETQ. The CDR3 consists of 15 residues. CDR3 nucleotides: TGCGCCAGCAGCTTGGGGACCAGGGGGAACTATGGCTACACCTTC. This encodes CASSLGTRGNYGYTF.

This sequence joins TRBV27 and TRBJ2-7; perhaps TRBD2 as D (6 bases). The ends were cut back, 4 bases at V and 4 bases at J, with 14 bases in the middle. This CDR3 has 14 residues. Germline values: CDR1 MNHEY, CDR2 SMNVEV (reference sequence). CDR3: CASSSWGVGYEQYF. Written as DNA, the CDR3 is TGTGCCAGCAGTTCCTGGGGGGTAGGGTACGAGCAGTACTTC.

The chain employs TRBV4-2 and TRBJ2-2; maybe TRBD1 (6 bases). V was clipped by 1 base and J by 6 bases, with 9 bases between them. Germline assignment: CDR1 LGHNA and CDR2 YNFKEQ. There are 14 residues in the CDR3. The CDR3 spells CASSQGGLAGELFF. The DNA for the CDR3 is TGTGCCAGCAGCCAAGGGGGGCTAGCCGGGGAGCTGTTTTTT.

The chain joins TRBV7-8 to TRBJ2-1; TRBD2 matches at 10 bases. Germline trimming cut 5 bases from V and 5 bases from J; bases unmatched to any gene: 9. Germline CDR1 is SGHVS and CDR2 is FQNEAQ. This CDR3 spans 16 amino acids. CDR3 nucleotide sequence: TGTGCCAGCAGCCTTTTCGCTAGCGGGAGTCACAATGAGCAGTTCTTC. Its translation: CASSLFASGSHNEQFF.

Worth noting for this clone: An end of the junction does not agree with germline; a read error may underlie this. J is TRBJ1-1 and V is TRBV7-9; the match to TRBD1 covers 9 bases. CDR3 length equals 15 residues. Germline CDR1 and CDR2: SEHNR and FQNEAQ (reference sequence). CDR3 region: CSSSLDTGGRTEAFF. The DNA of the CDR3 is TGTTCCAGCAGCTTAGATACAGGGGGCCGGACTGAAGCTTTCTTT. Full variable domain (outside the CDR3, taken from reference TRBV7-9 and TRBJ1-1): DTGVSQNPRHKITKRGQNVTFRCDPISEHNRLYWYRQTLGQGPEFLTYFQNEAQLEKSRLLSDRFSAERPKGSFSTLEIQRTEQGDSAMYLCSSSLDTGGRTEAFFGQGTRLTVV.

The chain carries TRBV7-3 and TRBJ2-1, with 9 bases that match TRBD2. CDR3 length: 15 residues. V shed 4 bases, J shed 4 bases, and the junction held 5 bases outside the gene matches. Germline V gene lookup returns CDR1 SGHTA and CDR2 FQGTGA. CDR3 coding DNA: TGTGCCAGCAGCTCATTAGCGGGAGAGTACAATGAGCAGTTCTTC. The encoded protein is CASSSLAGEYNEQFF.

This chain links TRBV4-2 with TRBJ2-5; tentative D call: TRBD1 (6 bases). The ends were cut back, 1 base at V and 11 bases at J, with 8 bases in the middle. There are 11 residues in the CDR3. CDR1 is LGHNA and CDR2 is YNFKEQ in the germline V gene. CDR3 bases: TGTGCCAGCAGCCAAGGGACAGCTCAGTACTTC. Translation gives CASSQGTAQYF.

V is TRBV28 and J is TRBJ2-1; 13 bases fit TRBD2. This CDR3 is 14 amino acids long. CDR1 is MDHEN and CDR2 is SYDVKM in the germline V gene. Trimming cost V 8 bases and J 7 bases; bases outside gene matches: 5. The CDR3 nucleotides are TGTGCCAGCCGTGGACTAGCGGGAGTGAATGAGCAGTTCTTC. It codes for CASRGLAGVNEQFF.

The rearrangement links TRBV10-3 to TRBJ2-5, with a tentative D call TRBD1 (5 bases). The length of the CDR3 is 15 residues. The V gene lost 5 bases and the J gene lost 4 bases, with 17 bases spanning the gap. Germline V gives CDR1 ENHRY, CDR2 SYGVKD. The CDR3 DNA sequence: TGTGCCATCAGTTACGACAGCTCACCGGGAGAGACCCAGTACTTC. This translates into CAISYDSSPGETQYF.

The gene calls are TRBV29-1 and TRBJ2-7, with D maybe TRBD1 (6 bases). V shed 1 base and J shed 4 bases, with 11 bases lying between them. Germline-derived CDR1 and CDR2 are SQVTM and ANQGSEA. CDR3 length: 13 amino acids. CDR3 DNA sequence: TGCAGCGTTGAAGTCAGGGGCAAGTACGAGCAGTACTTC. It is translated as CSVEVRGKYEQYF.

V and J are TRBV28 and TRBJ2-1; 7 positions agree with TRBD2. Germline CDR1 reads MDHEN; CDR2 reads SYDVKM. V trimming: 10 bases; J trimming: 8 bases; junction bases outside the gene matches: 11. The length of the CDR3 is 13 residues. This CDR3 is CATPPGGEYEQFF. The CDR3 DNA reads TGTGCCACCCCACCTGGGGGGGAGTATGAGCAGTTCTTC.

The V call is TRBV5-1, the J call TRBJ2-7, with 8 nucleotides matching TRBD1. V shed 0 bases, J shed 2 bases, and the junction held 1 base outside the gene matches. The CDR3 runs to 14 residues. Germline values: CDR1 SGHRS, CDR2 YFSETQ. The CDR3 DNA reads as TGCGCCAGCAGCTTGGAACAGGGGGCCTACGAGCAGTACTTC. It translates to CASSLEQGAYEQYF.

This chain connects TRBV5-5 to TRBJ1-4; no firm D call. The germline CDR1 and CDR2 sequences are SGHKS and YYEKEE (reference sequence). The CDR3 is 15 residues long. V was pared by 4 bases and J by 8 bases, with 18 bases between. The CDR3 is CASSLRASTGEKLFF. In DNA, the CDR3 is TGTGCCAGCAGCCTGAGAGCTTCTACGGGGGAAAAACTGTTTTTT.

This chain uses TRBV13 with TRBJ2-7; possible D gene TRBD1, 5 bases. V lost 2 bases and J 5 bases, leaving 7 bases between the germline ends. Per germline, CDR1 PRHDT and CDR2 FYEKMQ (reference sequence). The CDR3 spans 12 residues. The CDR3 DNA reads TGTGCCAGCAGCTTACAGGGAAACGAGCAGTACTTC. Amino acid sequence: CASSLQGNEQYF.

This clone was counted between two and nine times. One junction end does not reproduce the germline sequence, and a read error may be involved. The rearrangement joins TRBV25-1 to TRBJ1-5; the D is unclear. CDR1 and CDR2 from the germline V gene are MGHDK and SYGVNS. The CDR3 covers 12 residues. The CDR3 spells CASSEGGQPQNF. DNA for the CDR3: TGTGCCAGCAGTGAAGGAGGGCAGCCCCAGAATTTT.

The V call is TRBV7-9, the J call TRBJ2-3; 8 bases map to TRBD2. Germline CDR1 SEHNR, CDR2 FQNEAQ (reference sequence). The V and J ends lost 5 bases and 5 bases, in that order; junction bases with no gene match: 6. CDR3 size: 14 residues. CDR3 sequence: CASSLGLAGDTQYF. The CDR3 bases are TGTGCCAGCAGCCTCGGGCTAGCGGGAGATACGCAGTATTTT.

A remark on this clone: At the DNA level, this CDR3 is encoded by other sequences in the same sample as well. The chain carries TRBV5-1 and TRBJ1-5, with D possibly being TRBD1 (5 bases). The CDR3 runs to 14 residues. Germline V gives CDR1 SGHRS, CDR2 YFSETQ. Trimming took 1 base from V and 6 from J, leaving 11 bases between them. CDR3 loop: CASSLSGDGQPQHF. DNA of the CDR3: TGCGCCAGCAGCTTGTCGGGGGACGGTCAGCCCCAGCATTTT.